The 31 T cell receptor beta chains below all came from one sample that was sequenced in a study of shared clonotypes between healthy human individuals. Assay used: immunoSEQ multiplex PCR; TCRdb lists only in-frame clones, some missing. The sample lists 2 million or so clones; roughly 96% were seen once. The sample consisted of naive CD4+ T cells sorted from blood. Subset of the sample: CD45RA+ positively selected. The receptors come from a young man in good health.

Comments on this clone: Other DNA sequences in the same sample also yield this CDR3. V gene TRBV7-2 combines with J gene TRBJ2-1; the D gene is possibly TRBD2 (5 bases). The CDR3 spans 12 residues. Per germline, CDR1 SGHTA and CDR2 FQGNSA. V lost 3 bases, J lost 10 bases, and 10 bases lay in between. This CDR3 reads CASSFGLNEQFF. The CDR3 DNA follows: TGTGCCAGCAGCTTTGGACTTAACGAGCAGTTCTTC. The full variable domain, its missing parts supplied by reference TRBV7-2 and TRBJ2-1, is GAGVSQSPSNKVTEKGKDVELRCDPISGHTALYWYRQSLGQGLEFLIYFQGNSAPDKSGLPSDRFSAERTGGSVSTLTIQRTQQEDSAVYLCASSFGLNEQFFGPGTRLTVL.

The chain employs TRBV5-1 and TRBJ2-3; no firm D call. V dropped 4 bases and J dropped 2 bases, with 11 bases sitting between them. The CDR3 contains 14 residues. CDR1 is SGHRS, CDR2 YFSETQ, per germline. CDR3 nucleotide sequence: TGCGCCAGCAGCCTAGGACCTGCCACAGATACGCAGTATTTT. It is translated as CASSLGPATDTQYF.

J is TRBJ1-6 and V is TRBV7-9; 9 bases align to TRBD1. The ends lost 0 bases at V and 8 bases at J; junction bases unmatched: 5. Germline lookup yields CDR1 SEHNR and CDR2 FQNEAQ (reference sequence). The CDR3 runs 16 residues. CDR3 in amino acids: CASSLAPGQGHSPLHF. DNA of the CDR3: TGTGCCAGCAGCTTAGCCCCGGGACAGGGTCATTCACCCCTCCACTTT.

This sequence joins TRBV29-1 and TRBJ2-7; 8 bases are shared with TRBD1. This CDR3 has 15 amino acids. CDR1 is SQVTM, CDR2 ANQGSEA, per germline. Germline trimming cut 3 bases from V and 2 bases from J; bases unmatched to any gene: 9. This CDR3 is CSVDRGTGPAYEQYF. The CDR3 nucleotides read TGCAGCGTTGATAGGGGGACAGGTCCTGCCTACGAGCAGTACTTC.

The V gene is TRBV19, the J gene TRBJ2-2, with 7 bases that match TRBD1. Trimming cost V 3 bases and J 7 bases; bases outside gene matches: 8. The CDR3 spans 15 residues. CDR1 and CDR2 from the germline V gene are LNHDA and SQIVND (reference sequence). Written as DNA, the CDR3 is TGTGCCAGTAGTATGTGGACAGGCTGGGGCGGGGAGCTGTTTTTT. It translates to CASSMWTGWGGELFF.

The chain employs TRBV6-6 and TRBJ1-3; D is ambiguous. The CDR3 contains 12 residues. Germline CDR1 is MNHNY and CDR2 is SVGAGI (reference sequence). V dropped 10 bases and J dropped 1 base, with 8 bases sitting between them. CDR3 sequence: CAISQSGNTIYF. CDR3 coding DNA: TGTGCCATCTCACAGTCTGGAAACACCATATATTTT.

The chain combines TRBV5-6 with TRBJ1-1, with 9 bases identical to TRBD1. Germline V gene lookup returns CDR1 SGHDT and CDR2 YYEEEE. V was clipped by 4 bases and J by 4 bases; unmatched bases: 11. The CDR3 has 16 residues. The CDR3 sequence is CASSEAGTGPSTEAFF. CDR3 DNA: TGTGCCAGCAGCGAAGCCGGGACAGGGCCTTCCACTGAAGCTTTCTTT.

This clone was seen once. The chain combines TRBV6-5 with TRBJ1-2, with a possible D match to TRBD1 (5 bases). The length of the CDR3 is 15 residues. Trimming took 8 bases from V and 5 from J, leaving 21 bases between them. CDR1 is MNHEY, CDR2 SVGAGI, per germline. The CDR3 nucleotides are TGTGCCAGCCACCGGGGCCTGGGAGGAATATATGGCTACACCTTC. As protein: CASHRGLGGIYGYTF.

The rearrangement links TRBV6-5 to TRBJ1-6, with D possibly TRBD1 on 5 matching bases. V shed 6 bases and J shed 6 bases, with 12 bases lying between them. Germline CDR1 is MNHEY and CDR2 is SVGAGI. The length of the CDR3 is 14 residues. The CDR3 here is CASSRGRINSPLHF. The CDR3 coding sequence is TGTGCCAGCAGCCGGGGACGGATTAATTCACCCCTCCACTTT.

This chain links TRBV6-1 with TRBJ1-5; TRBD1 agrees at 12 bases. Germline V gene lookup returns CDR1 MNHNS and CDR2 SASEGT. This CDR3 spans 17 amino acids. Unmatched junction bases numbered 6, after V lost 4 bases and J lost 2 bases. CDR3 nucleotide sequence: TGTGCCAGCAGTGGGGACAGGGGGCCTGGTGGCAATCAGCCCCAGCATTTT. Its protein product is CASSGDRGPGGNQPQHF.

The chain joins TRBV11-2 to TRBJ2-7; 7 positions agree with TRBD1. J was trimmed by 3 bases and V by 7 bases; bases with no gene match: 12. CDR1 and CDR2 (germline): SGHAT, FQNNGV. The CDR3 extends over 15 amino acids. Here the CDR3 reads CASKLVQGSHYEQYF. CDR3 DNA: TGTGCCAGCAAGCTAGTACAGGGGAGCCACTACGAGCAGTACTTC.

The chain employs TRBV2 and TRBJ2-7; D unresolved. The germline gives CDR1 SNHLY, CDR2 FYNNEI. Trimming took off 7 bases at V and 2 bases at J, with 15 bases between the two ends. The CDR3 sequence is 14 residues long. The CDR3 nucleotides read TGTGCCAGCAACTATTTATCAGGAACCTACGAGCAGTACTTC. It encodes CASNYLSGTYEQYF.

A remark on this clone: The same CDR3 can be traced to other DNA sequences in this sample. J is TRBJ2-7 and V is TRBV6-1, with 11 bases fitting TRBD1. The germline V gene has CDR1 MNHNS and CDR2 SASEGT. The J segment lost 6 bases and the V segment lost 8 bases, leaving 6 bases of the junction unmatched. The CDR3 totals 13 residues. The CDR3 region is CASSGQGAGEQYF. CDR3 sequence (DNA): TGTGCCAGCTCCGGACAGGGGGCGGGCGAGCAGTACTTC.

The chain uses TRBV19 and TRBJ2-7, with D possibly matching TRBD2 (5 bases). The CDR3 is 14 amino acids. The germline V gene has CDR1 LNHDA and CDR2 SQIVND (reference sequence). Trimming removed 5 bases from V and 1 base from J, with 12 bases in between. The CDR3 sequence is CASSWAEGSYEQYF. The CDR3, as DNA: TGTGCCAGTAGTTGGGCCGAGGGATCCTACGAGCAGTACTTC. Looking up the rest from reference TRBV19 and TRBJ2-7 gives the full variable domain: DGGITQSPKYLFRKEGQNVTLSCEQNLNHDAMYWYRQDPGQGLRLIYYSQIVNDFQKGDIAEGYSVSREKKESFPLTVTSAQKNPTAFYLCASSWAEGSYEQYFGPGTRLTVT.

This sequence joins TRBV6-5 and TRBJ1-1; TRBD1 is a possible D gene (6 bases). This CDR3 has 12 amino acids. Trimming pared 6 bases from V and 7 bases from J, leaving 12 bases between. CDR1 MNHEY and CDR2 SVGAGI come from the germline V gene. CDR3 in DNA: TGTGCCAGCAGCAGGGGCCCCTTTGAAGCTTTCTTT. This translates into CASSRGPFEAFF.

The chain employs TRBV9 and TRBJ2-2; D might be TRBD2 (5 bases). In germline, CDR1 is SGDLS, CDR2 YYNGEE. Trimming took off 5 bases at V and 3 bases at J, with 5 bases between the two ends. CDR3 length: 12 residues. The CDR3 region has the DNA TGTGCCAGCAGGAGGGACACCGGGGAGCTGTTTTTT. Translated: CASRRDTGELFF.

The V and J genes are TRBV28 and TRBJ1-1, with 12 bases aligning to TRBD1. The CDR3 covers 17 residues. Looked up from germline, CDR1 is MDHEN and CDR2 is SYDVKM. The J segment lost 2 bases and the V segment lost 5 bases, leaving 9 bases of the junction unmatched. CDR3 sequence: CASSPPGQGAGNTEAFF. Here the CDR3 DNA reads TGTGCCAGCAGTCCGCCGGGACAGGGGGCGGGAAACACTGAAGCTTTCTTT.

This chain joins TRBV6-5 and TRBJ2-7, with 12 bases matching TRBD2. Germline assignment: CDR1 MNHEY and CDR2 SVGAGI. Germline trimming cut 5 bases from V and 3 bases from J; bases unmatched to any gene: 5. This CDR3 is built from 15 residues. In DNA form, the CDR3 reads TGTGCCAGCAGTCGGGGACTAGCGGGCGACTACGAGCAGTACTTC. Protein sequence: CASSRGLAGDYEQYF.

V and J are TRBV5-6 and TRBJ1-1; D remains unclear. The CDR3 consists of 12 residues. The germline CDR1 and CDR2 sequences are SGHDT and YYEEEE. V lost 4 bases, J lost 4 bases, and 8 bases lay in between. CDR3 in DNA: TGTGCCAGCAGCCAAGTCTCCACTGAAGCTTTCTTT. Encoded protein: CASSQVSTEAFF.

V gene TRBV2 combines with J gene TRBJ1-4; D perhaps matches TRBD1 (6 bases). Germline values: CDR1 SNHLY, CDR2 FYNNEI. CDR3 length: 13 amino acids. The V and J ends lost 7 bases and 5 bases respectively, with 11 bases between them. CDR3 DNA sequence: TGTGCCAGCAAGGGGGGAGAGAATGAAAAACTGTTTTTT. Encoded protein: CASKGGENEKLFF.

The CDR3 sequence: CASSYQAGGGSGYTF. CDR3 in DNA: TGTGCCAGCAGTTACCAAGCAGGGGGCGGGAGCGGCTACACCTTC. The V gene is TRBV6-5, the J gene TRBJ1-2; 8 bases are a match to TRBD1. Germline assignment: CDR1 MNHEY and CDR2 SVGAGI. The V segment lost 2 bases and the J segment 8 bases; nucleotides outside the gene matches: 10. The CDR3 is 15 amino acids.

V gene TRBV5-1 combines with J gene TRBJ2-1; 7 bases fit TRBD1. Per germline, CDR1 SGHRS and CDR2 YFSETQ. J lost 6 bases, V lost 0 bases, and 6 bases had no gene match. This CDR3 spans 15 amino acids. This chain's CDR3 is CASSLDWAGGNEQFF. CDR3 DNA: TGCGCCAGCAGCTTGGATTGGGCAGGGGGCAATGAGCAGTTCTTC.

The rearrangement uses TRBV10-1 and TRBJ2-1; D unclear. Germline V lookup: CDR1 WNHNN, CDR2 SYGVQD (reference sequence). Trimming pared 0 bases from V and 9 bases from J, leaving 3 bases between. The CDR3 contains 11 residues. The DNA for the CDR3 is TGCGCCAGCAGTGAGTCGGGTGAGCAGTTCTTC. Protein: CASSESGEQFF.

J is TRBJ1-2 and V is TRBV27, with TRBD1 as a possible D gene (6 bases). From germline, CDR1 is MNHEY and CDR2 SMNVEV (reference sequence). The CDR3 length is 13 residues. Trimming pared 3 bases from V and 7 bases from J, leaving 12 bases between. The CDR3 here is CASSFGGGSGYTF. Here the CDR3 DNA reads TGTGCCAGCAGTTTCGGCGGGGGCAGTGGCTACACCTTC.

J is TRBJ2-1 and V is TRBV9; D might be TRBD1 or TRBD2, each matching 6 bases. CDR3 length equals 14 residues. The germline V gene encodes CDR1 SGDLS and CDR2 YYNGEE. V lost 2 bases and J 8 bases, leaving 14 bases between the germline ends. The CDR3 DNA is TGTGCCAGCAGCGTGAATCCAAGGGGGGATGAGCAGTTCTTC. Amino acids: CASSVNPRGDEQFF.

The chain is built from TRBV5-1 and TRBJ1-3; 7 nucleotides agree with TRBD1. The trim removed 0 bases at V and 1 base at J, leaving 10 bases unmatched. The CDR3 runs to 18 residues. Per germline, CDR1 SGHRS and CDR2 YFSETQ. The CDR3 here is CASSLVDRTAGSGNTIYF. The CDR3 DNA follows: TGCGCCAGCAGCTTGGTGGACAGGACCGCGGGGTCTGGAAACACCATATATTTT.

V and J are TRBV11-2 and TRBJ1-3; tentative D call: TRBD1 (5 bases). In germline, CDR1 is SGHAT, CDR2 FQNNGV. V dropped 1 base and J dropped 6 bases, with 19 bases sitting between them. This CDR3 contains 17 residues. The chain's CDR3 is CASSLGRLGDRTNTIYF. CDR3 coding DNA: TGTGCCAGCAGCTTAGGGAGGCTGGGGGATCGGACAAACACCATATATTTT.

The chain employs TRBV5-4 and TRBJ2-3, with 11 bases aligning to TRBD2. The junction had 6 bases not matched to a gene; V was cut back by 4 bases and J by 2 bases. Germline V gene sequence: CDR1 SGHNT, CDR2 YYREEE (reference sequence). This CDR3 is 16 amino acids long. DNA of the CDR3: TGTGCCAGCAGCCCCGGGACTAGCGGAGTCACAGATACGCAGTATTTT. Translating it yields CASSPGTSGVTDTQYF.

About this clone: A read error is possible here, since a much larger clone lies one base away. This sample includes further DNA sequences coding for the same CDR3. This sequence joins TRBV20-1 and TRBJ2-5; D gene ambiguous. Germline V gives CDR1 DFQATT, CDR2 SNEGSKA (reference sequence). This CDR3 spans 10 amino acids. In nucleotides, the CDR3 is TGCAGCGCTTCCTGGGAGACCCAGTACTTC. It codes for CSASWETQYF.

This sequence joins TRBV19 and TRBJ1-4; no clear D. V lost 3 bases to trimming and J lost 4 bases, with 9 bases between them. Germline assignment: CDR1 LNHDA and CDR2 SQIVND (reference sequence). This CDR3 contains 14 residues. CDR3 nucleotide sequence: TGTGCCAGTAGTATTTACAGCGTTAATGAAAAACTGTTTTTT. Protein sequence: CASSIYSVNEKLFF.

The rearrangement joins TRBV18 to TRBJ1-2, with TRBD1 matching over 7 bases. The CDR3 totals 15 residues. The V and J ends lost 0 bases and 8 bases, in that order; junction bases with no gene match: 9. Germline V CDR1 and CDR2: KGHSH, LQKENI. The CDR3 sequence is CASSPPGQILWGYTF. The CDR3 coding sequence is TGTGCCAGCTCACCACCGGGACAGATACTATGGGGCTACACCTTC.